Presented here are 5 T cell receptor beta chains from one specimen sequenced in a study of cytomegalovirus exposure and HLA in healthy donors. This PCR relied on a set of 60 Vbeta primers and 13 Jbeta primers. TCRdb's table, derived via immunoSEQ multiplex PCR, lists solely in-frame clones and lacks some. This sample has some 96,000 clones, with 60% to 75% found just once. The material sequenced was PBMCs. Receptor source: a man in his fifties or sixties in good health and CMV-seronegative.

On this clone itself: Its ends do not fully match the called genes, so a read error is possible. The rearrangement uses TRBV19 and TRBJ1-2, with D uncertain. This CDR3 has 13 residues. Germline lookup yields CDR1 LNHDA and CDR2 SQIVND (reference sequence). The CDR3 region has the DNA TGTGCCAGTAGTATGTCTACGGACTATAGCTACACCTTC. Its translation is CASSMSTDYSYTF.

This clone has just one count. The gene calls are TRBV4-2 and TRBJ2-5; TRBD2 matches 14 bases. This CDR3 comprises 17 residues. Germline CDR1 and CDR2: LGHNA and YNFKEQ. Trimming took 0 bases from V and 6 from J; bases not matched to a gene: 6. DNA for the CDR3: TGTGCCAGCAGCCAAGAAGTTGGGACTAGCGGGAGCAAGACCCAGTACTTC. It yields the protein CASSQEVGTSGSKTQYF.

In its sample, this clone was seen once. The chain employs TRBV19 and TRBJ2-2, with 9 nucleotides matching TRBD1. With V trimmed by 5 bases and J by 7 bases, 5 bases remained unmatched. The germline gives CDR1 LNHDA, CDR2 SQIVND (reference sequence). This CDR3 is 14 amino acids long. CDR3 amino acids: CASSQTGGSGELFF. As DNA, the CDR3 is TGTGCCAGTAGTCAGACAGGGGGTAGCGGGGAGCTGTTTTTT.

V and J are TRBV5-1 and TRBJ2-7; possible D gene TRBD1, 5 bases. The CDR3 extends over 14 amino acids. Trimming stripped 4 bases from V and 2 bases from J, with 13 bases between. Germline V gene lookup returns CDR1 SGHRS and CDR2 YFSETQ. CDR3 in DNA: TGCGCCAGCAGCCCGGACATGGGCACCTACGAGCAGTACTTC. It encodes CASSPDMGTYEQYF.

The V call is TRBV7-2, the J call TRBJ1-1; the D is unclear. Germline CDR1 SGHTA, CDR2 FQGNSA. There are 13 residues in the CDR3. The ends were cut back, 5 bases at V and 5 bases at J, with 12 bases in the middle. In nucleotides, the CDR3 is TGTGCCAGCAGCCTATACACGGGAACTGAAGCTTTCTTT. Protein: CASSLYTGTEAFF. Combining the CDR3 with reference TRBV7-2 and TRBJ1-1 gives the whole variable domain GAGVSQSPSNKVTEKGKDVELRCDPISGHTALYWYRQSLGQGLEFLIYFQGNSAPDKSGLPSDRFSAERTGGSVSTLTIQRTQQEDSAVYLCASSLYTGTEAFFGQGTRLTVV.